These 17 T cell receptor beta chains share one sample of origin, sequenced in a study of radiation and T cells in renal cell carcinoma. Time point here: baseline pretreatment blood. Treatment described: 15 Gy SBRT to primary tumor, nephrectomy 4 weeks later. Repertoires were generated with immunoSEQ multiplex PCR, while TCRdb's copy carries only in-frame clones and drops some. The sample has about 140,000 clones; over 80% are singletons. The source was blood, collected from a patient whose treatment included radiotherapy and nephrectomy. These receptors all stem from a woman aged 45 to 65 with renal cell carcinoma.

The rearrangement links TRBV7-2 to TRBJ1-6; D is uncertain. CDR1 is SGHTA, CDR2 FQGNSA, per germline. V was cut by 0 bases and J by 7 bases, with 4 bases left in between. This CDR3 is built from 13 residues. CDR3 region: CASSLAQNSPLHF. CDR3 sequence (DNA): TGTGCCAGCAGCTTAGCCCAAAATTCACCCCTCCACTTT.

The V and J genes are TRBV9 and TRBJ1-6; no clear D gene. Trimming cost V 0 bases and J 7 bases, with 5 bases left between them. CDR1 SGDLS and CDR2 YYNGEE come from the germline V gene. The CDR3 is made up of 13 amino acids. The CDR3 DNA reads TGTGCCAGCAGCGTAGAGGCCAATTCACCCCTCCACTTT. Protein: CASSVEANSPLHF.

The rearrangement joins TRBV18 to TRBJ2-7; D perhaps matches TRBD2 (5 bases). The germline CDR1 and CDR2 sequences are KGHSH and LQKENI. Trimming took off 3 bases at V and 10 bases at J, with 10 bases between the two ends. There are 11 residues in the CDR3. The CDR3 bases are TGTGCCAGCTCACCCGCGGACTCACAGTACTTC. Translation: CASSPADSQYF.

This clone was observed a few times. The rearrangement links TRBV9 to TRBJ2-5, with D perhaps TRBD2 (7 bases). The CDR3 contains 18 residues. V was trimmed by 3 bases and J by 0 bases, leaving 21 bases between them. In germline, CDR1 is SGDLS, CDR2 YYNGEE. The CDR3 here is CASSDPLQGGVYQETQYF. The DNA for the CDR3 is TGTGCCAGCAGCGATCCATTACAGGGAGGGGTGTACCAAGAGACCCAGTACTTC. Together with reference TRBV9 and TRBJ2-5, the CDR3 gives the full variable domain: DSGVTQTPKHLITATGQRVTLRCSPRSGDLSVYWYQQSLDQGLQFLIQYYNGEERAKGNILERFSAQQFPDLHSELNLSSLELGDSALYFCASSDPLQGGVYQETQYFGPGTRLLVL.

The rearrangement uses TRBV10-3 and TRBJ1-2; D uncertain. The V end lost 6 bases, the J end lost 3 bases, and 11 bases lay between the germline ends. The germline gives CDR1 ENHRY, CDR2 SYGVKD. This CDR3 is built from 13 residues. CDR3 in DNA: TGTGCCATCAGCGTAAAAGGAGACTATGGCTACACCTTC. Protein: CAISVKGDYGYTF.

This clone was detected once. The rearrangement links TRBV7-2 to TRBJ2-5, with 7 bases that match TRBD1. The V gene end was trimmed by 5 bases and the J gene end by 5 bases; junction bases not matched to a gene: 5. CDR3 length: 13 amino acids. Looked up from germline, CDR1 is SGHTA and CDR2 is FQGNSA. The CDR3 protein is CASSINRGETQYF. The CDR3 DNA is TGTGCCAGCAGCATTAACAGGGGTGAGACCCAGTACTTC.

The rearrangement links TRBV9 to TRBJ1-1; 8 bases match TRBD1. Germline assignment: CDR1 SGDLS and CDR2 YYNGEE. The CDR3 extends over 15 amino acids. J was trimmed by 0 bases and V by 4 bases; bases with no gene match: 5. CDR3 DNA: TGTGCCAGCAGCTCCCGGACAGGGATGAACACTGAAGCTTTCTTT. Encoded protein: CASSSRTGMNTEAFF. Full variable domain (rest looked up from reference TRBV9 and TRBJ1-1): DSGVTQTPKHLITATGQRVTLRCSPRSGDLSVYWYQQSLDQGLQFLIQYYNGEERAKGNILERFSAQQFPDLHSELNLSSLELGDSALYFCASSSRTGMNTEAFFGQGTRLTVV.

The chain links TRBV15 to TRBJ1-1; possibly TRBD1 for D (5 bases). This CDR3 is 15 amino acids long. Between the trimmed V and J ends, which lost 0 bases and 0 bases, there was a span of 8 bases. The germline gives CDR1 LNHNV, CDR2 YYDKDF (reference sequence). In DNA form, the CDR3 reads TGTGCCACCAGCAGAGATAAGGGGTTGAACACTGAAGCTTTCTTT. It codes for CATSRDKGLNTEAFF.

V and J are TRBV29-1 and TRBJ2-4; either TRBD1 or TRBD2 may fit D (5 bases each). The CDR3 runs 13 residues. Per the germline V gene, CDR1 is SQVTM and CDR2 is ANQGSEA. Trimming stripped 1 base from V and 8 bases from J, with 12 bases between. The CDR3 sequence is CSVEVMRGDIQYF. The CDR3 DNA follows: TGCAGCGTTGAAGTCATGAGGGGAGACATTCAGTACTTC.

The rearrangement joins TRBV10-3 to TRBJ2-3; TRBD1 matches 10 bases. This CDR3 contains 14 residues. Germline V gene lookup returns CDR1 ENHRY and CDR2 SYGVKD. V lost 10 bases, J lost 4 bases, and 8 bases stayed unmatched. The CDR3 here is CASDRGQGADTQYF. In nucleotides, the CDR3 is TGTGCCAGCGACAGGGGGCAAGGGGCAGATACGCAGTATTTT.

V is TRBV4-3 and J is TRBJ2-1; 7 positions agree with TRBD1. V was pared by 0 bases and J by 1 base, with 6 bases of the junction left unmatched. Germline V gene sequence: CDR1 LGHNA, CDR2 YSLEER. The length of the CDR3 is 17 residues. CDR3 nucleotides: TGCGCCAGCAGCCAAGACCTTGACAGGGAGTCCTACAATGAGCAGTTCTTC. Translation: CASSQDLDRESYNEQFF.

Only a few counts were recorded for this clone. The chain joins TRBV2 to TRBJ1-6; 10 nucleotides match TRBD1. The CDR3 has 15 residues. V dropped 1 base and J dropped 7; count of bases not matched to a gene: 1. Germline lookup yields CDR1 SNHLY and CDR2 FYNNEI. The DNA for the CDR3 is TGTGCCAGCAGTGAAGGGGACAGGGGAAATTCACCCCTCCACTTT. This translates into CASSEGDRGNSPLHF.

The rearrangement joins TRBV4-3 to TRBJ2-7; 7 nucleotides align to TRBD2. J lost 6 bases, V lost 0 bases, and 2 bases had no gene match. CDR3 size: 13 residues. The germline V gene has CDR1 LGHNA and CDR2 YSLEER. The chain's CDR3 is CASSQDGEGEQYF. CDR3 nucleotides: TGCGCCAGCAGCCAAGACGGGGAGGGCGAGCAGTACTTC.

J is TRBJ2-1 and V is TRBV9, with a weak D call TRBD2 (5 bases). This CDR3 has 15 amino acids. Trimming took off 0 bases at V and 9 bases at J, with 16 bases between the two ends. CDR1 and CDR2 from the germline V gene are SGDLS and YYNGEE. CDR3 DNA: TGTGCCAGCAGCGTAGCCCCTAGCCTTCCGGGTGAGCAGTTCTTC. Translated, it gives CASSVAPSLPGEQFF.

This clone was observed a few times. The CDR3 region is CARTRVGLDYGYTF. The CDR3 DNA reads TGTGCCAGGACCAGGGTTGGTTTAGACTATGGCTACACCTTC. The V and J genes are TRBV19 and TRBJ1-2, with D possibly matching TRBD1 (5 bases). This CDR3 comprises 14 residues. Trimming removed 9 bases at V and 3 bases at J, with 17 bases between. CDR1 and CDR2 from the germline V gene are LNHDA and SQIVND (reference sequence). Full variable domain (rest looked up from reference TRBV19 and TRBJ1-2): DGGITQSPKYLFRKEGQNVTLSCEQNLNHDAMYWYRQDPGQGLRLIYYSQIVNDFQKGDIAEGYSVSREKKESFPLTVTSAQKNPTAFYLCARTRVGLDYGYTFGSGTRLTVV.

The chain combines TRBV6-1 with TRBJ1-2, with unresolved D. Per the germline V gene, CDR1 is MNHNS and CDR2 is SASEGT. V was shortened by 6 bases and J by 7 bases, with 18 bases between the two germline ends. CDR3 length: 14 amino acids. The CDR3 is CASRGAAVSGGYTF. In DNA, the CDR3 is TGTGCCAGCAGGGGTGCAGCGGTTTCGGGTGGCTACACCTTC.

As for this clone: One end of the junction does not line up with germline, which may come from a read error. The chain couples TRBV18 to TRBJ2-7, with 10 positions matching TRBD2. CDR1 and CDR2 from the germline V gene are KGHSH and LQKENI. This CDR3 has 15 amino acids. The CDR3 nucleotides read TGTGCCAGCTCAGCACCGGGACTAGCGAATGGGGAGCAGTACTTC. Residues: CASSAPGLANGEQYF.